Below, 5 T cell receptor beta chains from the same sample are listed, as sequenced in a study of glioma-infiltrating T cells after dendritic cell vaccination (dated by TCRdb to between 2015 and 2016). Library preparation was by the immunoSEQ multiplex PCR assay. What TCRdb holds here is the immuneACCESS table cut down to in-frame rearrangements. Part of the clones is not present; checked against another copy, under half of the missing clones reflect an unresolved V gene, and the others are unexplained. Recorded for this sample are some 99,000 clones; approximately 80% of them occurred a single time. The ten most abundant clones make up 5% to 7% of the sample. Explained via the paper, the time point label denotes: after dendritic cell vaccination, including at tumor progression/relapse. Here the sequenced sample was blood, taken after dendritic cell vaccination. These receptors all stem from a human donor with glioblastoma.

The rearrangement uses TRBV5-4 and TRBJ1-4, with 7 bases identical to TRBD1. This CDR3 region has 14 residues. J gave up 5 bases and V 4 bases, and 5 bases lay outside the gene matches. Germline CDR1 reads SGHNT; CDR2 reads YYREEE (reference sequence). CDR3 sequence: CASSLGQRNEKLFF. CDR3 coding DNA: TGTGCCAGCAGCCTGGGACAGAGGAATGAAAAACTGTTTTTT.

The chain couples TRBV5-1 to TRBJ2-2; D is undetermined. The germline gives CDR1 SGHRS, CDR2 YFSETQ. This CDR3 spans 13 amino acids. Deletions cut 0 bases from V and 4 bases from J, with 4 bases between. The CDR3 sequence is CASSLGSTGELFF. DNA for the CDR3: TGCGCCAGCAGCTTGGGGAGCACCGGGGAGCTGTTTTTT.

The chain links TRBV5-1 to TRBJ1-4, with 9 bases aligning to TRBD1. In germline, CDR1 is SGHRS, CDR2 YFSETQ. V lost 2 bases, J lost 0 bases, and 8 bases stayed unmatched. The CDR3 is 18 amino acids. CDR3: CASSFVGQGITTNEKLFF. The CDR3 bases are TGCGCCAGCAGCTTTGTAGGACAGGGGATCACAACTAATGAAAAACTGTTTTTT.

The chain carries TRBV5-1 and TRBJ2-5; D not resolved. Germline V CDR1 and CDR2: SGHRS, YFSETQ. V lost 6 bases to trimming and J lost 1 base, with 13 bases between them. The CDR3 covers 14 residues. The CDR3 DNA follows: TGCGCCAGCATTTCTCTCCCGGGCCAAGAGACCCAGTACTTC. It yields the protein CASISLPGQETQYF.

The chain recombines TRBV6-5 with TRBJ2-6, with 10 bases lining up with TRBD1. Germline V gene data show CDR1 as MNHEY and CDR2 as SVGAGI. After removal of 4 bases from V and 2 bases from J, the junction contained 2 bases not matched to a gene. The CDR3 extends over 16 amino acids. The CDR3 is CASSLTGGAGANVLTF. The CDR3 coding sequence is TGTGCCAGCAGTTTGACAGGGGGCGCTGGGGCCAACGTCCTGACTTTC.